Below, one T cell receptor beta chain is given with its context. Its target is not known. This sample was taken from a study of blood T cells in healthy people across ages. Study observations and caveats: Diversity estimates drawn from one million T cells were deemed underestimates. Naive CD4+ cell counts and diversity both ran higher in long-lived than in aged donors.

Samples had at least 6.5 million PBMCs isolated from them. Combining a sample-barcoded 5' primer with a J-beta primer mix, a second PCR ran for roughly 6 to 11 cycles. At least 2.5 million CDR3-containing paired-end reads were obtained per sample. TCRdb passed the 5' RACE reads through MiXCR, listing each CDR3 protein once. Of 800,000 to 950,000 distinct CDR3 sequences in the sample, roughly 43% were seen once. Sequenced: blood. The sequence was obtained from a man between 25 and 39 years old in good health.

Here the CDR3 DNA reads TGTGCCAGCAGTTTCCAGCCAGGCTACGAGCAGTACTTC. Its translation: CASSFQPGYEQYF. The rearrangement joins TRBV28 to TRBJ2-7; no definite D call. The CDR3 totals 13 residues. V dropped 3 bases and J dropped 3 bases, with 9 bases sitting between them. Germline V lookup: CDR1 MDHEN, CDR2 SYDVKM.